This entry lists 15 T cell receptor beta chains sequenced from one sample in a study of blood T cell repertoires in COVID-19. Generated by immunoSEQ multiplex PCR, the TCRdb table keeps only in-frame clones and is missing some. This sample carries some 150,000 clones, roughly 82% of them seen once, and the ten largest clones take roughly 9.8%. The sample consisted of peripheral blood. The receptors shown here come from a woman in her 50s with acute or convalescent COVID-19.

The chain has TRBV28 and TRBJ1-6; 8 positions agree with TRBD1. The J segment lost 7 bases and the V segment lost 1 base, leaving 6 bases of the junction unmatched. The CDR3 consists of 16 residues. CDR1 is MDHEN, CDR2 SYDVKM, per germline. CDR3 in DNA: TGTGCCAGCAGTTTATTTCTTCAGGGGGCGAATTCACCCCTCCACTTT. Protein: CASSLFLQGANSPLHF.

The chain links TRBV19 to TRBJ1-2, with D tentatively TRBD1 (6 bases). Trimming pared 4 bases from V and 3 bases from J, leaving 12 bases between. This CDR3 is built from 14 residues. Germline V lookup: CDR1 LNHDA, CDR2 SQIVND (reference sequence). The CDR3 region is CASSTDRTYYGYTF. The CDR3 DNA follows: TGTGCCAGTAGTACGGACAGAACCTACTATGGCTACACCTTC.

This clone has a single count. The V call is TRBV11-2, the J call TRBJ2-5; 9 nucleotides agree with TRBD2. The CDR3 contains 13 residues. CDR1 and CDR2 from the germline V gene are SGHAT and FQNNGV. The V gene end was trimmed by 4 bases and the J gene end by 4 bases; junction bases not matched to a gene: 1. CDR3 protein: CASSSGLAETQYF. The CDR3 DNA sequence: TGTGCCAGCAGCTCGGGACTAGCAGAGACCCAGTACTTC.

The V and J genes are TRBV7-3 and TRBJ2-2; D may be TRBD1 (6 bases). This CDR3 is 14 amino acids long. The germline gives CDR1 SGHTA, CDR2 FQGTGA. V was shortened by 8 bases and J by 1 base, with 11 bases between the two germline ends. The CDR3 spells CASAKQGNTGELFF. The CDR3 nucleotides read TGTGCCAGCGCCAAACAGGGGAACACCGGGGAGCTGTTTTTT.

Only one count was recorded for this clone. J is TRBJ2-3 and V is TRBV7-8, with D possibly matching TRBD2 (6 bases). Looked up from germline, CDR1 is SGHVS and CDR2 is FQNEAQ. The CDR3 is 14 amino acids. Trimming shortened V by 1 base and J by 8 bases, and 13 bases separated the two germline ends. CDR3 sequence: CASSLVLRGVTQYF. CDR3 bases: TGTGCCAGCAGCTTAGTTCTGCGGGGCGTTACGCAGTATTTT.

The chain couples TRBV4-3 to TRBJ2-3; 11 bases align to TRBD2. In germline, CDR1 is LGHNA, CDR2 YSLEER. V dropped 4 bases and J dropped 14; count of bases not matched to a gene: 17. The CDR3 contains 16 residues. CDR3 sequence: CASSRSQTSGTGKLYF. The CDR3 DNA reads as TGCGCCAGCAGCCGCTCCCAGACTAGCGGGACCGGCAAGCTGTATTTT.

V is TRBV15 and J is TRBJ1-1; a weak D match, TRBD1 (5 bases). The germline V gene has CDR1 LNHNV and CDR2 YYDKDF (reference sequence). V dropped 0 bases and J dropped 6 bases, with 11 bases sitting between them. The CDR3 consists of 14 residues. This chain's CDR3 is CATSRDGGVSEAFF. The CDR3 nucleotides are TGTGCCACCAGCAGAGATGGGGGGGTATCTGAAGCTTTCTTT.

V is TRBV28 and J is TRBJ2-5, with TRBD1 matching 7 bases. With 1 base clipped from V and 9 bases from J, the junction kept 11 bases outside the gene matches. The CDR3 runs 15 residues. From germline, CDR1 is MDHEN and CDR2 SYDVKM. CDR3 region: CASSLSAGGRVPQYF. The CDR3 region has the DNA TGTGCCAGCAGTTTATCGGCAGGGGGAAGGGTCCCCCAGTACTTC.

The chain has TRBV6-5 and TRBJ1-1, with 8 bases aligning to TRBD1. Germline V gives CDR1 MNHEY, CDR2 SVGAGI. The CDR3 runs to 15 residues. Trimming cost V 8 bases and J 1 base; bases outside gene matches: 9. The CDR3 DNA is TGTGCCAGCCAAACCTCTACAGGGGGGAACACTGAAGCTTTCTTT. Residues: CASQTSTGGNTEAFF.

There are a few counts of this clone. This chain uses TRBV4-3 with TRBJ1-1; TRBD1 is a possible D gene (5 bases). In germline, CDR1 is LGHNA, CDR2 YSLEER. The V gene lost 0 bases and the J gene lost 8 bases, with 16 bases spanning the gap. CDR3 length equals 15 residues. CDR3: CASSQERGIKSEAFF. The CDR3 DNA reads as TGCGCCAGCAGCCAAGAAAGGGGTATAAAGTCAGAAGCTTTCTTT.

This rearrangement joins TRBV6-4 to TRBJ2-2; TRBD1 matches at 9 bases. With V trimmed by 2 bases and J by 3 bases, 1 base remained unmatched. The CDR3 runs to 15 residues. Germline V CDR1 and CDR2: MRHNA, SNTAGT. Written as DNA, the CDR3 is TGTGCCAGCAGTGACACAGGGGGCCACACCGGGGAGCTGTTTTTT. Translated, it gives CASSDTGGHTGELFF.

The CDR3 loop is CASSLSGLSYNEQFF. The CDR3 bases are TGTGCCAGCAGTTTATCGGGACTATCCTACAATGAGCAGTTCTTC. The V and J genes are TRBV28 and TRBJ2-1, with 7 positions matching TRBD2. CDR3 length equals 15 residues. V lost 1 base to trimming and J lost 1 base; unmatched junction nucleotides: 1. Germline CDR1 MDHEN, CDR2 SYDVKM.

The V call is TRBV28, the J call TRBJ2-1; perhaps TRBD2 as D (5 bases). The CDR3 has 12 amino acids. Trimming stripped 6 bases from V and 7 bases from J, with 10 bases between. Per the germline V gene, CDR1 is MDHEN and CDR2 is SYDVKM. This CDR3 is CASRGSGNEQFF. The CDR3 nucleotides read TGTGCCAGCAGGGGGTCGGGAAATGAGCAGTTCTTC.

This chain links TRBV18 with TRBJ1-1; D possibly corresponds to TRBD1 (6 bases). Trimming removed 4 bases at V and 1 base at J, with 19 bases between. CDR1 is KGHSH and CDR2 is LQKENI in the germline V gene. The CDR3 runs to 17 residues. This chain's CDR3 is CASSRTGSRARNTEAFF. CDR3 nucleotide sequence: TGTGCCAGCTCACGCACAGGGTCCCGGGCCCGGAACACTGAAGCTTTCTTT.

The chain links TRBV9 to TRBJ2-2, with TRBD1 matching over 8 bases. The CDR3 is 17 amino acids. CDR1 is SGDLS, CDR2 YYNGEE, per germline. V trimming: 3 bases; J trimming: 3 bases; junction bases outside the gene matches: 10. CDR3 in amino acids: CASSAFTGTGYTGELFF. Here the CDR3 DNA reads TGTGCCAGCAGCGCCTTTACCGGGACAGGCTACACCGGGGAGCTGTTTTTT.